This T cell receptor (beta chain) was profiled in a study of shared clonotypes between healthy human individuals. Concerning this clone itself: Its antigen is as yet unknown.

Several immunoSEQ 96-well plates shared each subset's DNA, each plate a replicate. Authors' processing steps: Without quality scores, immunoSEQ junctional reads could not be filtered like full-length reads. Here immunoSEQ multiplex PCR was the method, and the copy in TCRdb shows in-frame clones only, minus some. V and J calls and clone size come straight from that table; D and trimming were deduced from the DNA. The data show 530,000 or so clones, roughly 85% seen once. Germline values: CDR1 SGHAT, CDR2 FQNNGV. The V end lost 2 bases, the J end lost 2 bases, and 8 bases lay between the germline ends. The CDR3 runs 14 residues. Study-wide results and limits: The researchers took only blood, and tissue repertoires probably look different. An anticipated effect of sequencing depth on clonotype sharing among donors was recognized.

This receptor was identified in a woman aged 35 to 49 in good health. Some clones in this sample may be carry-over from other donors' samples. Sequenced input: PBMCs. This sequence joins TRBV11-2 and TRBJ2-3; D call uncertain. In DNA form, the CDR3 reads TGTGCCAGCAGCTTAATTCCCTCCACAGATACGCAGTATTTT. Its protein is CASSLIPSTDTQYF.